This TCR beta chain emerged from a study of CXCR3-negative and CXCR3-positive naive CD8 T cells. Study-level points and caveats: Each naive subset displayed comparably high diversity, whereas memory CD8+ cells displayed much lower diversity.

Per germline, CDR1 DFQATT and CDR2 SNEGSKA (reference sequence). This CDR3 region has 13 residues. UMI labels and 5' RACE were used to prepare the TRB cDNA libraries. For each CDR3 protein, TCRdb gives one entry from its re-call of the 5' RACE reads, without DNA. The sample holds 100,000 to 150,000 distinct CDR3 sequences. On this clonotype: Its antigen is currently unknown.

The source is a human donor in good health. Some clones in this sample may be carry-over from other donors' samples. V and J are TRBV20-1 and TRBJ1-2; absent DNA, TCRdb's TRBD1 call cannot be checked. Sequenced input: naive CXCR3- CD8+ T cells from blood. Regarding subset: CD45RO-CCR7+CD27+CD95- naive CD8+ T cells lacking CXCR3 (TNR3-). The CDR3: CSARFGDSYGYTF.